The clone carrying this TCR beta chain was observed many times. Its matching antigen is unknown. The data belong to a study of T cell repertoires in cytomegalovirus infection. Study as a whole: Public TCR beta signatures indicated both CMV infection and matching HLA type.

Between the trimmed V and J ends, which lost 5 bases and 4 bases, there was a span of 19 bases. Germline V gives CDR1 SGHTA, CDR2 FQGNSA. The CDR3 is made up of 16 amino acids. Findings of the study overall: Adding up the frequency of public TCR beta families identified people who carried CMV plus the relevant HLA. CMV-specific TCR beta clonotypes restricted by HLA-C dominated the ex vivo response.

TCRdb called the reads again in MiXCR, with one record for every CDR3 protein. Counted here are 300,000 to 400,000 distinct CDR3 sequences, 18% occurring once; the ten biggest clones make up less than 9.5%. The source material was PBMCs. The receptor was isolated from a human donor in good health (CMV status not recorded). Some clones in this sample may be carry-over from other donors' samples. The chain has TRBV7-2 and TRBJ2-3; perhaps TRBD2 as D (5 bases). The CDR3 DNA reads TGTGCCAGCAGCCCCCCCCGGGGTAGTGGTCCAGATACGCAGTATTTT. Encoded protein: CASSPPRGSGPDTQYF.